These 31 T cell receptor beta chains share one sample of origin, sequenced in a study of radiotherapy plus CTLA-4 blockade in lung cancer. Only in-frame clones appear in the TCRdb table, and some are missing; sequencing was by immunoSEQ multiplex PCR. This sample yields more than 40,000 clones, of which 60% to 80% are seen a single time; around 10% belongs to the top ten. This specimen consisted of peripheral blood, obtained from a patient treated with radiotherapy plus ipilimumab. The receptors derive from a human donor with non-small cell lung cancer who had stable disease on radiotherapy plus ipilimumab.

CDR3 region: CASSLGATGTDTQYF. The CDR3 DNA sequence: TGTGCCAGCAGCCTGGGCGCGACAGGGACAGATACGCAGTATTTT. The V call is TRBV11-2, the J call TRBJ2-3; 7 nucleotides align to TRBD1. Per germline, CDR1 SGHAT and CDR2 FQNNGV. This CDR3 is 15 amino acids long. V lost 5 bases and J lost 3; bases outside the gene matches: 8. Looking up the rest from reference TRBV11-2 and TRBJ2-3 gives the full variable domain: EAGVAQSPRYKIIEKRQSVAFWCNPISGHATLYWYQQILGQGPKLLIQFQNNGVVDDSQLPKDRFSAERLKGVDSTLKIQPAKLEDSAVYLCASSLGATGTDTQYFGPGTRLTVL.

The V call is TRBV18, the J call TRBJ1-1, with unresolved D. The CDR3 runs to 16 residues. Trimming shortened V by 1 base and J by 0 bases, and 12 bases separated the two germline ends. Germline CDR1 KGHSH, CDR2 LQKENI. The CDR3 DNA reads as TGTGCCAGCTCACCACAAAGCGCAGACGTGAACACTGAAGCTTTCTTT. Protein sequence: CASSPQSADVNTEAFF.

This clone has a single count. The CDR3 DNA is TGTGCCAGCAGCTCGGGGGACAGAAGCACAGATACGCAGTATTTT. It specifies CASSSGDRSTDTQYF. The chain combines TRBV5-5 with TRBJ2-3, with a weak D call TRBD1 (7 bases). The V end lost 3 bases, the J end lost 0 bases, and 11 bases lay between the germline ends. The CDR3 spans 15 residues. The germline V gene has CDR1 SGHKS and CDR2 YYEKEE (reference sequence).

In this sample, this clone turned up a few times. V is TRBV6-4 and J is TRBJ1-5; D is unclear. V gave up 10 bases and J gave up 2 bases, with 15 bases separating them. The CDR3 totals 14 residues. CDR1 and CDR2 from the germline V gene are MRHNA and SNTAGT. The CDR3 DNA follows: TGTGCCAACCCCCCGGGAGCCGGCAATCAGCCCCAGCATTTT. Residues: CANPPGAGNQPQHF.

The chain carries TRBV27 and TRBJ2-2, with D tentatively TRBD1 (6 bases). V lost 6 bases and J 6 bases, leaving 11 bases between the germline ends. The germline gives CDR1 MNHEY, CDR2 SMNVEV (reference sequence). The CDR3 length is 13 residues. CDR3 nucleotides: TGTGCCAGCAGGCCCAGGGGAGCCGGGGAGCTGTTTTTT. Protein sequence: CASRPRGAGELFF.

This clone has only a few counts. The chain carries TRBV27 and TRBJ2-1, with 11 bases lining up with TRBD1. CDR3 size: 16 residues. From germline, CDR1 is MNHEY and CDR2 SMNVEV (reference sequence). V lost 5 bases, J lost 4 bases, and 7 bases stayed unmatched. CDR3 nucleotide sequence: TGTGCCAGCAGTAGGGACAGGGGGGCCTCTTACAATGAGCAGTTCTTC. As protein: CASSRDRGASYNEQFF.

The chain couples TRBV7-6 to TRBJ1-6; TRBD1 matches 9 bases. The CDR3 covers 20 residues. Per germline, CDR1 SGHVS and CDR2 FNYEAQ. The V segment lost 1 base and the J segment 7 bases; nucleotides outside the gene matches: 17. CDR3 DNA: TGTGCCAGCAGCTTAGAGGCGGGACAGGGCCAGTCGGGACGCAATTCACCCCTCCACTTT. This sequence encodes CASSLEAGQGQSGRNSPLHF.

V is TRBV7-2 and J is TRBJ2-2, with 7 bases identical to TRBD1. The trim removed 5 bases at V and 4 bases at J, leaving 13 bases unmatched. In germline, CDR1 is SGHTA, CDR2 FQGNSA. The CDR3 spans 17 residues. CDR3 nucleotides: TGTGCCAGCAGCCCTCCGGGACAGCTTTTTGGCACCGGGGAGCTGTTTTTT. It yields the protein CASSPPGQLFGTGELFF.

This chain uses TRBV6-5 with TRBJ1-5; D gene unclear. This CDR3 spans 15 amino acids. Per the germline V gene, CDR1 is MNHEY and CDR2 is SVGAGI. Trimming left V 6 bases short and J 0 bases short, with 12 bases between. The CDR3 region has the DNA TGTGCCAGCAGCGCAATGACTACTAGCAATCAGCCCCAGCATTTT. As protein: CASSAMTTSNQPQHF.

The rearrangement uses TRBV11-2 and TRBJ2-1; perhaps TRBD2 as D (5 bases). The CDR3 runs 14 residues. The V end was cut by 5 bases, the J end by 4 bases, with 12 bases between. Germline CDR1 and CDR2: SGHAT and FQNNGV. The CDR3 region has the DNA TGTGCCAGCAGCGAGGGTTTAGTATACAATGAGCAGTTCTTC. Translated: CASSEGLVYNEQFF.

The CDR3 region is CASSIVGTARDEQFF. The CDR3 coding sequence is TGTGCCAGTAGTATAGTGGGGACTGCCCGCGATGAGCAGTTCTTC. The chain joins TRBV19 to TRBJ2-1; maybe TRBD2 (6 bases). CDR3 length: 15 residues. V dropped 1 base and J dropped 8 bases, with 15 bases sitting between them. The germline CDR1 and CDR2 sequences are LNHDA and SQIVND (reference sequence).

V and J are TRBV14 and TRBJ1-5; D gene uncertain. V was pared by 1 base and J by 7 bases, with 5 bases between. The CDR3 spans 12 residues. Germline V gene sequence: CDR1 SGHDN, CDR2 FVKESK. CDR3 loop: CASSQGFQPQHF. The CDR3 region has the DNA TGTGCCAGCAGCCAAGGTTTCCAGCCCCAGCATTTT.

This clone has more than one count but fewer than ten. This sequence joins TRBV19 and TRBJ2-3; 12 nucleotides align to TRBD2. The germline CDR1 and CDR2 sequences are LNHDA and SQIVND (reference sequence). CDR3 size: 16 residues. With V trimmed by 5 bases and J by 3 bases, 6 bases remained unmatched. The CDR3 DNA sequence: TGTGCCAGTAGTCTTGCCGGGACTAGCGGGACAGATACGCAGTATTTT. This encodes CASSLAGTSGTDTQYF. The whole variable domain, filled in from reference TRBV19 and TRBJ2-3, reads DGGITQSPKYLFRKEGQNVTLSCEQNLNHDAMYWYRQDPGQGLRLIYYSQIVNDFQKGDIAEGYSVSREKKESFPLTVTSAQKNPTAFYLCASSLAGTSGTDTQYFGPGTRLTVL.

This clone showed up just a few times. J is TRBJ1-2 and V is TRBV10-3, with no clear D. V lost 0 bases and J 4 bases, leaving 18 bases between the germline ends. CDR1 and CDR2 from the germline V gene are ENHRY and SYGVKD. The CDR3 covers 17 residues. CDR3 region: CAISESLGSGASYGYTF. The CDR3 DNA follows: TGTGCCATCAGTGAGTCGTTGGGATCGGGAGCCTCCTATGGCTACACCTTC.

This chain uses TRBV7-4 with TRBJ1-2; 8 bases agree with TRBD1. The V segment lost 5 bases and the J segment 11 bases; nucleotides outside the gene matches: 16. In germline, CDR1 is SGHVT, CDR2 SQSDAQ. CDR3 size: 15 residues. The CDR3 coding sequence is TGTGCCAGCAGCGTCTCGCTCCGGGACAGGACGGAATACACCTTC. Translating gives CASSVSLRDRTEYTF.

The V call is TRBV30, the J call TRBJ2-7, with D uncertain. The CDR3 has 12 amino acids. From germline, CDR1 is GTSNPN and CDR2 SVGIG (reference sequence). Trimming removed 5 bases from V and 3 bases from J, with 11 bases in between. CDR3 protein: CAWERYNYEQYF. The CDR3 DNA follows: TGTGCCTGGGAGCGTTATAACTACGAGCAGTACTTC.

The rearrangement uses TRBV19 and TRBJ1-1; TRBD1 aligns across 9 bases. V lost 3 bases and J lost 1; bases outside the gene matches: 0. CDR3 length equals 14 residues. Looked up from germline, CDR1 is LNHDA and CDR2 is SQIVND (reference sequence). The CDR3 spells CASSMGQGNTEAFF. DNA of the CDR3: TGTGCCAGTAGTATGGGACAGGGGAACACTGAAGCTTTCTTT.

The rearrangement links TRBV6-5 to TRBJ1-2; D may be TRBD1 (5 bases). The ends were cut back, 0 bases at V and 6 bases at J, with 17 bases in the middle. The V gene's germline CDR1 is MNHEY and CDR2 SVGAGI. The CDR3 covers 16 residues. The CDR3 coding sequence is TGTGCCAGCAGTTACTCGTCGGGGTTGGGGGGTCATGGCTACACCTTC. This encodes CASSYSSGLGGHGYTF.

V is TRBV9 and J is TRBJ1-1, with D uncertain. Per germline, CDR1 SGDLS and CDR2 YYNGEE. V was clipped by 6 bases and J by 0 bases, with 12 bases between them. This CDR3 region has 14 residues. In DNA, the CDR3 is TGTGCCAGCACCCGCGATCTCATGAACACTGAAGCTTTCTTT. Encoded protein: CASTRDLMNTEAFF. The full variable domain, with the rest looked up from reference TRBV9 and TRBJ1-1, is DSGVTQTPKHLITATGQRVTLRCSPRSGDLSVYWYQQSLDQGLQFLIQYYNGEERAKGNILERFSAQQFPDLHSELNLSSLELGDSALYFCASTRDLMNTEAFFGQGTRLTVV.

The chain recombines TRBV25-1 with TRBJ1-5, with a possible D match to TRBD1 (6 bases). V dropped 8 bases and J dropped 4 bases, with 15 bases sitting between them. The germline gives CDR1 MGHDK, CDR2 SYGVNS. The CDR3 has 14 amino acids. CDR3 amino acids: CASPASRGNQPQHF. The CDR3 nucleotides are TGTGCCAGCCCAGCGTCGAGGGGGAATCAGCCCCAGCATTTT.

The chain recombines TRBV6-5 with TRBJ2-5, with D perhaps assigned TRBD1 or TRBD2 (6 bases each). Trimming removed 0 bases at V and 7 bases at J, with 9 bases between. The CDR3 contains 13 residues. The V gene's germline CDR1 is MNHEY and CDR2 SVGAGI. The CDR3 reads CASSYSGGGTQYF. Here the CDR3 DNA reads TGTGCCAGCAGTTACTCGGGGGGCGGGACCCAGTACTTC.

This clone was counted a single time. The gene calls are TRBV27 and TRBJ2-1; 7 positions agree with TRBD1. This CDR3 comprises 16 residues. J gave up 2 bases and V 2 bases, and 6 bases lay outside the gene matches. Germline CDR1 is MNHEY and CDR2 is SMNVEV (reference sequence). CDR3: CASSLGLGQTYNEQFF. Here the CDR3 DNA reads TGTGCCAGCAGTTTAGGGTTGGGACAGACCTACAATGAGCAGTTCTTC.

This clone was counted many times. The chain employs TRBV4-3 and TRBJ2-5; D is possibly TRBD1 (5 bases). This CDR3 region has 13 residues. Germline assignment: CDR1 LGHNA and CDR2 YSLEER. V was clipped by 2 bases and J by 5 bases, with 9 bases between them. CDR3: CASSQQGRETQYF. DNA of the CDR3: TGCGCCAGCAGCCAACAGGGTCGGGAGACCCAGTACTTC.

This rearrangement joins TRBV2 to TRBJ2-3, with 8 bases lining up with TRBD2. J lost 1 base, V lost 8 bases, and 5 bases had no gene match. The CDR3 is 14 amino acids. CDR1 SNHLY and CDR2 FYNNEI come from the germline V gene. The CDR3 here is CASGGGPGTDTQYF. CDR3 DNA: TGTGCCAGCGGCGGGGGGCCGGGCACAGATACGCAGTATTTT. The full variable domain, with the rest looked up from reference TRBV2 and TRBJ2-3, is EPEVTQTPSHQVTQMGQEVILRCVPISNHLYFYWYRQILGQKVEFLVSFYNNEISEKSEIFDDQFSVERPDGSNFTLKIRSTKLEDSAMYFCASGGGPGTDTQYFGPGTRLTVL.

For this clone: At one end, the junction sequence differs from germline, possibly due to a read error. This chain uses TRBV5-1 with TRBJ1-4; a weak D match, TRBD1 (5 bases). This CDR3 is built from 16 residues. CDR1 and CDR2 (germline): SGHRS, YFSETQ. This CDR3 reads CASSLGERQGNQKLFF. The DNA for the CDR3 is TGCGCCAGCAGCTTAGGGGAAAGGCAGGGTAATCAAAAACTGTTTTTT.

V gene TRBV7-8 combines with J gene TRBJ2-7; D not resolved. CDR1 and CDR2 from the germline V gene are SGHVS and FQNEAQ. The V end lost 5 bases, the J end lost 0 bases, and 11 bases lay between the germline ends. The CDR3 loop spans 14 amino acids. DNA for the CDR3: TGTGCCAGCAGCAAAAGCCGAAGCTCCTACGAGCAGTACGTC. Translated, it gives CASSKSRSSYEQYV.

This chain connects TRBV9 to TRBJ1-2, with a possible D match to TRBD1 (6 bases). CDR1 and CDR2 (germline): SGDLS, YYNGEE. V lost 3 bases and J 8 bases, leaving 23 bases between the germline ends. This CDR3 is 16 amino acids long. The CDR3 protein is CASSAGTQAHPWGYTF. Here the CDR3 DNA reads TGTGCCAGCAGCGCAGGGACACAAGCCCACCCGTGGGGCTACACCTTC.

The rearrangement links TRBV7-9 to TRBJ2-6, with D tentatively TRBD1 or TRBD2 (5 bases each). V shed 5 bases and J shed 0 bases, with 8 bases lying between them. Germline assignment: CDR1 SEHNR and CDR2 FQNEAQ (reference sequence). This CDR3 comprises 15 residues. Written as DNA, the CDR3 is TGTGCCAGCAGCGCAGGGAGCTCTGGGGCCAACGTCCTGACTTTC. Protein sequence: CASSAGSSGANVLTF. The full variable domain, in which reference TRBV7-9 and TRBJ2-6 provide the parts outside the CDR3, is DTGVSQNPRHKITKRGQNVTFRCDPISEHNRLYWYRQTLGQGPEFLTYFQNEAQLEKSRLLSDRFSAERPKGSFSTLEIQRTEQGDSAMYLCASSAGSSGANVLTFGAGSRLTVL.

CDR3 bases: TGCGCCCGAACCGAGCTGGCCACTGAAGCTTTCTTT. Residues: CARTELATEAFF. The chain couples TRBV10-1 to TRBJ1-1, with unresolved D. Germline CDR1 is WNHNN and CDR2 is SYGVQD (reference sequence). V was shortened by 11 bases and J by 4 bases, with 14 bases between the two germline ends. CDR3 length: 12 amino acids.

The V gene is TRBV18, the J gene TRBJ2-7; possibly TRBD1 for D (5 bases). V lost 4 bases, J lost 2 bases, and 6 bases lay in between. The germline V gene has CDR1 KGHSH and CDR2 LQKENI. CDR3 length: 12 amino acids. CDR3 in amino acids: CASSQDTYEQYF. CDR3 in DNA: TGTGCCAGCTCACAGGACACCTACGAGCAGTACTTC.

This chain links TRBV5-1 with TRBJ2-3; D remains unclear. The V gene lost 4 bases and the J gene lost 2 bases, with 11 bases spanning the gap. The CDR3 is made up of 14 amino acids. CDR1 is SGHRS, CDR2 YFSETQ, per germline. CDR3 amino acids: CASSSTDVTDTQYF. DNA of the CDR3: TGCGCCAGCAGCAGTACGGATGTCACAGATACGCAGTATTTT.